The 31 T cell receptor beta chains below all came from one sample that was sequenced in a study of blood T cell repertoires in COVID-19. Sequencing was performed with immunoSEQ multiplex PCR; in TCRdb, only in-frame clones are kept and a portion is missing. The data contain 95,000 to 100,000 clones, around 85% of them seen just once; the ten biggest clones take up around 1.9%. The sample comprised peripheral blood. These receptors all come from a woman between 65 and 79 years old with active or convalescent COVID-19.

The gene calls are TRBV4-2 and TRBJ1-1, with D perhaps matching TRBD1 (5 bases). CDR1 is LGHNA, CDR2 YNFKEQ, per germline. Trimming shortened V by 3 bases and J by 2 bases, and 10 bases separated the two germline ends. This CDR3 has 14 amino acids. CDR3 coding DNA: TGTGCCAGCAGCCACCAGACAGTAAACACTGAAGCTTTCTTT. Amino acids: CASSHQTVNTEAFF.

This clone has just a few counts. The DNA for the CDR3 is TGTGCCAGCAGCCCGGGACAGATACTACTCTACGAGCAGTACTTC. Residues: CASSPGQILLYEQYF. This rearrangement joins TRBV7-8 to TRBJ2-7; 7 bases match TRBD1. Germline V gene data show CDR1 as SGHVS and CDR2 as FQNEAQ. The V gene end was trimmed by 5 bases and the J gene end by 3 bases; junction bases not matched to a gene: 10. CDR3 size: 15 residues. Complete variable domain (other parts from reference TRBV7-8 and TRBJ2-7): GAGVSQSPRYKVAKRGQDVALRCDPISGHVSLFWYQQALGQGPEFLTYFQNEAQLDKSGLPSDRFFAERPEGSVSTLKIQRTQQEDSAVYLCASSPGQILLYEQYFGPGTRLTVT.

The CDR3 DNA reads as TGTGCCAGCAGGGCAGGGGGTAAACAAGAGACCCAGTACTTC. Translation: CASRAGGKQETQYF. V is TRBV2 and J is TRBJ2-5; 7 positions match TRBD1. J was trimmed by 2 bases and V by 6 bases; bases with no gene match: 6. CDR3 length: 14 amino acids. Germline CDR1 and CDR2: SNHLY and FYNNEI.

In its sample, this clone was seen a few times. CDR3 nucleotide sequence: TGTGCCAGCAGCTTAGAGGGGGGGTCAACCGGCTACACCTTC. It is translated as CASSLEGGSTGYTF. The rearrangement uses TRBV7-9 and TRBJ1-2; possible D gene TRBD1, 6 bases. This CDR3 contains 14 residues. Germline CDR1 and CDR2: SEHNR and FQNEAQ (reference sequence). Trimming removed 1 base from V and 8 bases from J, with 14 bases in between.

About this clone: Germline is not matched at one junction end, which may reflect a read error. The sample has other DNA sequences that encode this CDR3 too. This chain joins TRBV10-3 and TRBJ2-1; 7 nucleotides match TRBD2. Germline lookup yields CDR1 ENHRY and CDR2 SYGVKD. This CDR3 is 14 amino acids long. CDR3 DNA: TGTGCCATCAATGAGGGAGGGCCCTACAATGAGCAGTTCTTC. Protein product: CAINEGGPYNEQFF.

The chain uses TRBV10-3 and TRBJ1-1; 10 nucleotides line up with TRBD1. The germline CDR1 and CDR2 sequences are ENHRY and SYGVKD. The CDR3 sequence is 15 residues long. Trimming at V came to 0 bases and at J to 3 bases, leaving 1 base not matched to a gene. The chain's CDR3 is CAISESDRGHTEAFF. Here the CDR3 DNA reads TGTGCCATCAGTGAGTCTGACAGGGGGCACACTGAAGCTTTCTTT.

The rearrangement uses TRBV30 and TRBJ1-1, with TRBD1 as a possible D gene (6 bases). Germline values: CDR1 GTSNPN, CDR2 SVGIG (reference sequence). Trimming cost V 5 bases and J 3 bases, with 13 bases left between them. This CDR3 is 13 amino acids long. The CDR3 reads CAWVGGPHTEAFF. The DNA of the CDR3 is TGTGCCTGGGTAGGGGGTCCGCACACTGAAGCTTTCTTT.

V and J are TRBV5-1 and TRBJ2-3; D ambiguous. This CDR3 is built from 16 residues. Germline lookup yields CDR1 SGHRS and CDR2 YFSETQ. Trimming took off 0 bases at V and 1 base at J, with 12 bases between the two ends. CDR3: CASSLGSLDGTDTQYF. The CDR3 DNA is TGCGCCAGCAGCTTGGGTAGCTTAGACGGCACAGATACGCAGTATTTT.

CDR3 nucleotide sequence: TGTGCCAGCAGCCAACCCCGCCGGGACAGGGGCAACTATGGCTACACCTTC. Amino acids: CASSQPRRDRGNYGYTF. The chain is built from TRBV16 and TRBJ1-2; 10 bases line up with TRBD1. This CDR3 region has 17 residues. CDR1 and CDR2 from the germline V gene are KGHSY and FQNENV. V was clipped by 2 bases and J by 2 bases; unmatched bases: 8.

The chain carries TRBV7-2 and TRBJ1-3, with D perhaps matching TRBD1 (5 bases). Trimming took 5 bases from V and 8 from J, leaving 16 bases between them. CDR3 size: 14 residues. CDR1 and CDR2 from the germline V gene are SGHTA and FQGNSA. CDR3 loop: CASSQRSSGDTIYF. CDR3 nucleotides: TGTGCCAGCAGCCAAAGAAGTTCGGGGGACACCATATATTTT.

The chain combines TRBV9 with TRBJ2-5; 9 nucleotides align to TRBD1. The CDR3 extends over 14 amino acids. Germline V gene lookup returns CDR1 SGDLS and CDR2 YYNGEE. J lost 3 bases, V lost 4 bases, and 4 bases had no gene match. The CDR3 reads CASSLGTGKETQYF. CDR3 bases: TGTGCCAGCAGCCTGGGGACAGGGAAAGAGACCCAGTACTTC.

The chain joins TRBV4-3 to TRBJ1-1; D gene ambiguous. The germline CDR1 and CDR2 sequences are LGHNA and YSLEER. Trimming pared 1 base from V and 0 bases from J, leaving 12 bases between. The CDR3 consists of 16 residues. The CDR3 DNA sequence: TGCGCCAGCAGCCAAGTATTCGGTTCGGTGAACACTGAAGCTTTCTTT. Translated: CASSQVFGSVNTEAFF.

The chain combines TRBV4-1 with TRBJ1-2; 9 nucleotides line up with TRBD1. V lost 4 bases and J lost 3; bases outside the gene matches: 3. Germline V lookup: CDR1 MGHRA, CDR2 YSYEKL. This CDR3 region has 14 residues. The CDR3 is CASSLGQGDYGYTF. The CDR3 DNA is TGCGCCAGCAGCCTGGGACAGGGTGACTATGGCTACACCTTC.

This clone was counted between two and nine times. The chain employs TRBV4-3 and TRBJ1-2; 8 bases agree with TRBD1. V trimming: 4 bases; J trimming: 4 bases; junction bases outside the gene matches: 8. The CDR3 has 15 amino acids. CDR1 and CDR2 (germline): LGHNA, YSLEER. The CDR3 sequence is CASSPGGDDGYGYTF. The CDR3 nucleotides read TGCGCCAGCAGCCCAGGGGGCGATGATGGCTATGGCTACACCTTC.

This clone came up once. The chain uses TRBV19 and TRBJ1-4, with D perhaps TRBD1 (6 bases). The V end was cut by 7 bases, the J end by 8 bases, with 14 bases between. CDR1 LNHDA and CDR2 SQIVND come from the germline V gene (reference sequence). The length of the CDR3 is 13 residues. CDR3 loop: CASTQGMGEKLFF. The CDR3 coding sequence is TGTGCCAGTACCCAGGGGATGGGCGAAAAACTGTTTTTT.

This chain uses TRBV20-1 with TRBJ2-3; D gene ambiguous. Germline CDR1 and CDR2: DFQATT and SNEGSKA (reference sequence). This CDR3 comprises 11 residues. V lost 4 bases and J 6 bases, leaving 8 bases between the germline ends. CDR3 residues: CSATPVDTQYF. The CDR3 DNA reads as TGCAGTGCTACCCCCGTGGATACGCAGTATTTT.

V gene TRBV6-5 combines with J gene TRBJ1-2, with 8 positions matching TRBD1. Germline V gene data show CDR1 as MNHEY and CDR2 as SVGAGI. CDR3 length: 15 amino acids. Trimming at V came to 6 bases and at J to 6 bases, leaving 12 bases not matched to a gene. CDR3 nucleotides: TGTGCCAGCAGAAAGACAGGGGTGGGTGCTGATGGCTACACCTTC. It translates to CASRKTGVGADGYTF.

The CDR3 region is CASSVTRGLAEETQYF. CDR3 DNA: TGTGCCAGCAGCGTGACCCGGGGGCTAGCGGAAGAGACCCAGTACTTC. This rearrangement joins TRBV9 to TRBJ2-5; the D gene is possibly TRBD2 (7 bases). CDR1 is SGDLS, CDR2 YYNGEE, per germline. The length of the CDR3 is 16 residues. Trimming pared 2 bases from V and 3 bases from J, leaving 17 bases between. Using reference TRBV9 and TRBJ2-5 for the parts outside the CDR3, the full variable domain is DSGVTQTPKHLITATGQRVTLRCSPRSGDLSVYWYQQSLDQGLQFLIQYYNGEERAKGNILERFSAQQFPDLHSELNLSSLELGDSALYFCASSVTRGLAEETQYFGPGTRLLVL.

Written as DNA, the CDR3 is TGTGCCAGCAGTTCCCCGGACAGGGGAGGGACTGAAGCTTTCTTT. It translates to CASSSPDRGGTEAFF. This chain uses TRBV27 with TRBJ1-1; 9 nucleotides agree with TRBD1. V was clipped by 4 bases and J by 5 bases; unmatched bases: 8. CDR3 length: 15 residues. Germline V gene data show CDR1 as MNHEY and CDR2 as SMNVEV (reference sequence).

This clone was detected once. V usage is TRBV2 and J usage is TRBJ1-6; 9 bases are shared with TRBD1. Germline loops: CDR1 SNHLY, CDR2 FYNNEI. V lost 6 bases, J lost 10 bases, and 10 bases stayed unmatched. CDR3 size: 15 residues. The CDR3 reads CASSGQGPLGSPLHF. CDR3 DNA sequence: TGTGCCAGCAGCGGACAGGGGCCCCTGGGGTCACCCCTCCACTTT.

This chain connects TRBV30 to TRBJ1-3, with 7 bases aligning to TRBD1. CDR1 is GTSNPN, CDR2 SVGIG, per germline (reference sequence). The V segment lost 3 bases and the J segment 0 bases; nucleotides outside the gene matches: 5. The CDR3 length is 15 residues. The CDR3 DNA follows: TGTGCCTGGAGCGAGACAGGGAGCTCTGGAAACACCATATATTTT. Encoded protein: CAWSETGSSGNTIYF.

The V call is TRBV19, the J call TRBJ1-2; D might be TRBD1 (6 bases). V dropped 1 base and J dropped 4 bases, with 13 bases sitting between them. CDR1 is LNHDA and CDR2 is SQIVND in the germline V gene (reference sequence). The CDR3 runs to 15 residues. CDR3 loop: CASSIGGQRLYGYTF. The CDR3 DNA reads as TGTGCCAGTAGTATAGGTGGACAGCGTCTCTATGGCTACACCTTC.

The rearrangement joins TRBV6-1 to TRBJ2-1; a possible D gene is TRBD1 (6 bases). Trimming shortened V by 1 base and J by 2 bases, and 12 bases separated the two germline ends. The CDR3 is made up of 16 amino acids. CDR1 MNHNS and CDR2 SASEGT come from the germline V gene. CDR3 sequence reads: CASSEVFDRPYNEQFF. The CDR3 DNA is TGTGCCAGCAGTGAAGTGTTCGACAGGCCCTACAATGAGCAGTTCTTC.

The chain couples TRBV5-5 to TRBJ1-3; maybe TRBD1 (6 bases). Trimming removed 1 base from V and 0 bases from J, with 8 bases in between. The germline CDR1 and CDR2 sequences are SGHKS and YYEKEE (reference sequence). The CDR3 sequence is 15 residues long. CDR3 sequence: CASSLQQGSGNTIYF. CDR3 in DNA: TGTGCCAGCAGCTTGCAACAGGGCTCTGGAAACACCATATATTTT.

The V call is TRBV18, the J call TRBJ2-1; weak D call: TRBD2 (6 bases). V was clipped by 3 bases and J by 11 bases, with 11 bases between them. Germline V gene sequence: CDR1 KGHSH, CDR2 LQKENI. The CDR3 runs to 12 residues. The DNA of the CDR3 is TGTGCCAGCTCACCGGGACTCCCTCAGCAGTTCTTC. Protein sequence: CASSPGLPQQFF.

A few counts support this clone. CDR3 bases: TGTGCCAGCAGTCTTCGGGACAGCCGGACTGGAAACACCATATATTTT. Amino acid sequence: CASSLRDSRTGNTIYF. The chain uses TRBV6-6 and TRBJ1-3, with TRBD1 identical over 7 bases. In germline, CDR1 is MNHNY, CDR2 SVGAGI (reference sequence). The CDR3 consists of 16 residues. With 5 bases clipped from V and 2 bases from J, the junction kept 9 bases outside the gene matches.

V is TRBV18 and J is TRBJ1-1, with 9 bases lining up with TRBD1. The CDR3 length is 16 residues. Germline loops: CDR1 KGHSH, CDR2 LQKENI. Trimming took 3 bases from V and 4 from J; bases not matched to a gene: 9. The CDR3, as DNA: TGTGCCAGCTCACCCATAGGACAGGGGAGCACCACTGAAGCTTTCTTT. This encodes CASSPIGQGSTTEAFF.

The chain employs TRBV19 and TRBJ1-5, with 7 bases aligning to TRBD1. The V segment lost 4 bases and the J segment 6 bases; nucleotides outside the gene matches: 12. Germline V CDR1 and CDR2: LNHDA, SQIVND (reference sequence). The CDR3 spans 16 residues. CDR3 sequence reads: CASSTFKQGMGQPQHF. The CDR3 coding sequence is TGTGCCAGTAGTACGTTTAAACAGGGGATGGGTCAGCCCCAGCATTTT. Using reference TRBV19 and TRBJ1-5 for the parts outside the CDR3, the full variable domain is DGGITQSPKYLFRKEGQNVTLSCEQNLNHDAMYWYRQDPGQGLRLIYYSQIVNDFQKGDIAEGYSVSREKKESFPLTVTSAQKNPTAFYLCASSTFKQGMGQPQHFGDGTRLSIL.

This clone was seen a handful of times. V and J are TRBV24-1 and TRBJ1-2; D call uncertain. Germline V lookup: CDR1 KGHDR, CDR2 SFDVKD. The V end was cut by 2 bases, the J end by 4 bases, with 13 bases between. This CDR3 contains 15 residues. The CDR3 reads CATSDSPTEPYGYTF. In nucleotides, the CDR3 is TGTGCCACCAGTGATTCCCCCACAGAGCCCTATGGCTACACCTTC.

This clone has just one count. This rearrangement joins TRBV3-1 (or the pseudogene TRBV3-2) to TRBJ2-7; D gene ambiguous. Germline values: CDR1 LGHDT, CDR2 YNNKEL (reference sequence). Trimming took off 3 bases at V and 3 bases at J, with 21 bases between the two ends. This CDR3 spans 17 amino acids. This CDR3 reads CASSHLPGGRRYYEQYF. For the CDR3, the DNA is TGTGCCAGCAGCCATCTCCCCGGCGGCAGACGATACTACGAGCAGTACTTC.

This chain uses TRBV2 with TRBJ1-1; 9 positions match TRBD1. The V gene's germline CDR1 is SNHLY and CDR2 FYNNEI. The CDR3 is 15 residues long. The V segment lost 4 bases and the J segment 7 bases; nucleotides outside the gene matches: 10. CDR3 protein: CASSGDRAVKVEAFF. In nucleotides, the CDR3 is TGTGCCAGCAGTGGGGACAGGGCTGTTAAGGTTGAAGCTTTCTTT. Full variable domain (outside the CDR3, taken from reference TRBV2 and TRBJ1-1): EPEVTQTPSHQVTQMGQEVILRCVPISNHLYFYWYRQILGQKVEFLVSFYNNEISEKSEIFDDQFSVERPDGSNFTLKIRSTKLEDSAMYFCASSGDRAVKVEAFFGQGTRLTVV.